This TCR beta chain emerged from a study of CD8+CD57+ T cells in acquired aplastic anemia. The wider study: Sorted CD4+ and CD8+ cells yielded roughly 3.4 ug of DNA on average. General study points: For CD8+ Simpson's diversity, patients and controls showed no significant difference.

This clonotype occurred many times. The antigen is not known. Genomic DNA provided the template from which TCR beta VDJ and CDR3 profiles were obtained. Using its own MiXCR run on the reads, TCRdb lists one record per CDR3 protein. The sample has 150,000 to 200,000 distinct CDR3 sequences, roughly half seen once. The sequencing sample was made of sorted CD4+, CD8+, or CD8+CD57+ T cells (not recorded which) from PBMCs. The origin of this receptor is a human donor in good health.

In DNA, the CDR3 is TGTGCCAGCAGCGCGGGGGACAGACCCAATTCGAGGGCCGATAATTCACCCCTCCACTTT. Protein sequence: CASSAGDRPNSRADNSPLHF. The rearrangement uses TRBV9 and TRBJ1-6; 7 bases match TRBD1. This CDR3 contains 20 residues. Germline CDR1 and CDR2: SGDLS and YYNGEE. With V trimmed by 3 bases and J by 5 bases, 20 bases remained unmatched.